The 20 T cell receptor beta chains below were found in one sample sequenced in a study of radiotherapy plus CTLA-4 blockade in lung cancer. Assay: immunoSEQ multiplex PCR; the TCRdb copy retains only in-frame clones and omits some. The sample has under 65,000 clones; approximately 82% are singletons. The sequencing here drew on peripheral blood, taken from a patient treated with radiotherapy plus ipilimumab. The receptors originated from a human donor with non-small cell lung cancer whose response to radiotherapy plus ipilimumab could not be evaluated.

In DNA form, the CDR3 reads TGCGCCAGCAGCTTGGGGACAGGGGCGGAGGAACTGTTTTTT. It is translated as CASSLGTGAEELFF. The genes are TRBV5-1 and TRBJ1-4; the match to TRBD1 covers 9 bases. The CDR3 extends over 14 amino acids. CDR1 is SGHRS, CDR2 YFSETQ, per germline. V shed 0 bases and J 12 bases; nucleotides not matched to a gene: 6.

The J gene is TRBJ2-5, the V gene TRBV9; 7 bases align to TRBD1. CDR1 is SGDLS and CDR2 is YYNGEE in the germline V gene. This CDR3 spans 14 amino acids. The junction had 6 bases not matched to a gene; V was cut back by 2 bases and J by 5 bases. The CDR3 spells CASSVATGMETQYF. DNA of the CDR3: TGTGCCAGCAGCGTTGCGACAGGGATGGAGACCCAGTACTTC.

V usage is TRBV11-2 and J usage is TRBJ1-1; D is perhaps TRBD1 (5 bases). This CDR3 has 17 amino acids. CDR1 and CDR2 from the germline V gene are SGHAT and FQNNGV. V was pared by 1 base and J by 1 base, with 16 bases between. For the CDR3, the DNA is TGTGCCAGCAGCTTAGCTGGAGGGTCCGGGACGAACACTGAAGCTTTCTTT. Protein sequence: CASSLAGGSGTNTEAFF. Full variable domain (missing parts from reference TRBV11-2 and TRBJ1-1): EAGVAQSPRYKIIEKRQSVAFWCNPISGHATLYWYQQILGQGPKLLIQFQNNGVVDDSQLPKDRFSAERLKGVDSTLKIQPAKLEDSAVYLCASSLAGGSGTNTEAFFGQGTRLTVV.

The rearrangement links TRBV9 to TRBJ1-1; D not resolved. Trimming took 4 bases from V and 2 from J, leaving 9 bases between them. The V gene's germline CDR1 is SGDLS and CDR2 YYNGEE. The CDR3 has 13 residues. CDR3 loop: CASSPHTNTEAFF. The DNA for the CDR3 is TGTGCCAGCAGCCCCCACACAAACACTGAAGCTTTCTTT.

The rearrangement joins TRBV6-5 to TRBJ2-1, with D possibly being TRBD2 (6 bases). The ends were cut back, 0 bases at V and 8 bases at J, with 17 bases in the middle. The CDR3 is 16 amino acids. Germline CDR1 and CDR2: MNHEY and SVGAGI. Written as DNA, the CDR3 is TGTGCCAGCAGTTACTCGGGGCAGACTAGTTTTCATGAGCAGTTCTTC. It translates to CASSYSGQTSFHEQFF.

The chain joins TRBV7-2 to TRBJ1-2, with 10 nucleotides matching TRBD1. Germline-derived CDR1 and CDR2 are SGHTA and FQGNSA. Germline trimming cut 1 base from V and 4 bases from J; bases unmatched to any gene: 9. The CDR3 extends over 17 amino acids. CDR3 loop: CASSLGGTGVQGYGYTF. DNA for the CDR3: TGTGCCAGCAGCTTAGGGGGGACAGGGGTTCAGGGCTATGGCTACACCTTC.

The chain is built from TRBV6-5 and TRBJ2-5; D gene ambiguous. The V gene's germline CDR1 is MNHEY and CDR2 SVGAGI. Trimming removed 0 bases at V and 7 bases at J, with 12 bases between. CDR3 length: 14 residues. The CDR3 sequence is CASSYSYYDSTQYF. DNA of the CDR3: TGTGCCAGCAGTTACTCTTACTATGACTCGACCCAGTACTTC.

The chain has TRBV7-2 and TRBJ2-5; 8 nucleotides line up with TRBD2. The V segment lost 5 bases and the J segment 1 base; nucleotides outside the gene matches: 6. This CDR3 spans 15 amino acids. Germline V gene data show CDR1 as SGHTA and CDR2 as FQGNSA. The CDR3 DNA sequence: TGTGCCAGCAGCGTCTCTAGCGGGCCCCAAGAGACCCAGTACTTC. Protein: CASSVSSGPQETQYF.

The chain carries TRBV18 and TRBJ2-3; 13 nucleotides align to TRBD2. J gave up 0 bases and V 3 bases, and 6 bases lay outside the gene matches. Looked up from germline, CDR1 is KGHSH and CDR2 is LQKENI. There are 18 residues in the CDR3. CDR3 protein: CASSPGLAGLASTDTQYF. CDR3 bases: TGTGCCAGCTCACCGGGACTAGCGGGACTCGCTAGCACAGATACGCAGTATTTT.

V is TRBV12-5 and J is TRBJ1-5, with 9 bases matching TRBD1. Germline values: CDR1 LGHNT, CDR2 FRNRAP. The ends lost 9 bases at V and 0 bases at J; junction bases unmatched: 9. This CDR3 region has 16 residues. The CDR3 DNA reads as TGTGCTAGCCGTACAGGGGGCCTCAGTAGCAATCAGCCCCAGCATTTT. It translates to CASRTGGLSSNQPQHF.

Only one count was recorded for this clone. The J gene is TRBJ2-7, the V gene TRBV27, with TRBD2 identical over 11 bases. CDR1 and CDR2 (germline): MNHEY, SMNVEV (reference sequence). This CDR3 has 14 amino acids. Trimming cost V 5 bases and J 0 bases; bases outside gene matches: 0. CDR3 DNA sequence: TGTGCCAGCAGTACTAGCGGGAGCTCCTACGAGCAGTACTTC. It encodes CASSTSGSSYEQYF.

The rearrangement joins TRBV11-3 to TRBJ2-2, with 9 bases that match TRBD1. Trimming cost V 8 bases and J 5 bases; bases outside gene matches: 6. Looked up from germline, CDR1 is SGHNT and CDR2 is YENEEA. This CDR3 is built from 14 residues. CDR3 nucleotides: TGTGCCAGCCCGGGACAGGGATGGACCGGGGAGCTGTTTTTT. It translates to CASPGQGWTGELFF. Using reference TRBV11-3 and TRBJ2-2 for the parts outside the CDR3, the full variable domain is EAGVVQSPRYKIIEKKQPVAFWCNPISGHNTLYWYLQNLGQGPELLIRYENEEAVDDSQLPKDRFSAERLKGVDSTLKIQPAELGDSAVYLCASPGQGWTGELFFGEGSRLTVL.

The sample holds one count of this clone. The V call is TRBV4-3, the J call TRBJ2-1; 12 nucleotides align to TRBD2. Germline CDR1 is LGHNA and CDR2 is YSLEER. The CDR3 contains 18 residues. V was pared by 0 bases and J by 9 bases, with 12 bases of the junction left unmatched. In DNA form, the CDR3 reads TGCGCCAGCAGCCAAGAGTACGGGCGGCTAGCGGGAGGGAGTGAGCAGTTCTTC. It translates to CASSQEYGRLAGGSEQFF.

This chain joins TRBV11-2 and TRBJ2-3, with D perhaps matching TRBD1 (5 bases). CDR3 size: 16 residues. V lost 1 base and J 6 bases, leaving 17 bases between the germline ends. Germline CDR1 and CDR2: SGHAT and FQNNGV. The CDR3 DNA follows: TGTGCCAGCAGCTTAGGCTGGACAAGGGTCACGGATACGCAGTATTTT. It yields the protein CASSLGWTRVTDTQYF.

The V and J genes are TRBV6-6 and TRBJ1-2; 7 bases are a match to TRBD1. From germline, CDR1 is MNHNY and CDR2 SVGAGI (reference sequence). V lost 4 bases to trimming and J lost 5 bases; unmatched junction nucleotides: 7. The CDR3 extends over 14 amino acids. As DNA, the CDR3 is TGTGCCAGCAGTTCCGGGACAGTGGGGTATGGCTACACCTTC. Its translation is CASSSGTVGYGYTF.

Only one count was recorded for this clone. The V call is TRBV4-1, the J call TRBJ2-3; possible D gene TRBD2, 6 bases. The CDR3 spans 15 residues. From germline, CDR1 is MGHRA and CDR2 YSYEKL. V was clipped by 4 bases and J by 3 bases, with 14 bases between them. As DNA, the CDR3 is TGCGCCAGCAGCCGCCTGGGGGGTATTACAGATACGCAGTATTTT. This translates into CASSRLGGITDTQYF.

Concerning this clone itself: A junction end diverges from the germline sequence, so it may reflect a read error. The V and J genes are TRBV6-6 and TRBJ1-2, with D tentatively TRBD1 (5 bases). The germline V gene has CDR1 MNHNY and CDR2 SVGAGI (reference sequence). The length of the CDR3 is 15 residues. The CDR3 DNA reads TGTGCCGGCAGTCCCGGCAGACAGAGAAACTATGGCTACACCTTC. Its translation is CAGSPGRQRNYGYTF.

V usage is TRBV18 and J usage is TRBJ2-2; D unclear. V lost 2 bases to trimming and J lost 6 bases, with 4 bases between them. The germline V gene encodes CDR1 KGHSH and CDR2 LQKENI. This CDR3 is built from 12 residues. CDR3 loop: CASSPTAGELFF. CDR3 bases: TGTGCCAGCTCACCAACGGCCGGGGAGCTGTTTTTT.

The chain employs TRBV7-2 and TRBJ2-3, with no clear D. V shed 1 base and J shed 4 bases, with 6 bases lying between them. This CDR3 comprises 13 residues. CDR1 is SGHTA, CDR2 FQGNSA, per germline. The CDR3 DNA sequence: TGTGCCAGCAGCTTAGGAAAGCCAGATACGCAGTATTTT. This sequence encodes CASSLGKPDTQYF.

Only a few counts were recorded for this clone. The chain is built from TRBV28 and TRBJ1-4; no definite D call. This CDR3 region has 13 residues. Germline CDR1 reads MDHEN; CDR2 reads SYDVKM. Trimming took off 3 bases at V and 5 bases at J, with 7 bases between the two ends. The CDR3 spells CASSLGGNEKLFF. CDR3 coding DNA: TGTGCCAGCAGTTTGGGAGGGAATGAAAAACTGTTTTTT.